These 26 T cell receptor beta chains came from one sample sequenced in a study of shared clonotypes between healthy human individuals (dated by TCRdb to 2018 to 2021). Libraries were prepared through the immunoSEQ multiplex PCR assay. The clones in this table, taken by TCRdb from immuneACCESS, are in-frame only. Not every clone is retained; where verified, under half of the shortfall comes from an unresolved V gene, and the cause of the rest is unknown. This sample is represented by over a million clones; 98% of them were singletons. Jointly, the top ten make up about 0.45% of the sample. Sequencing used naive CD4+ T cells sorted from blood. The cell subset or site label for this specimen denotes: CD45RA+ positively selected. All receptors come from a man under 40 in good health.

A remark on this clone: Other DNA sequences in this specimen translate into the identical CDR3. This chain uses TRBV5-4 with TRBJ1-2; 7 bases align to TRBD1. Germline loops: CDR1 SGHNT, CDR2 YYREEE (reference sequence). CDR3 size: 13 residues. The ends lost 4 bases at V and 3 bases at J; junction bases unmatched: 3. CDR3 loop: CASSPGQDYGYTF. The CDR3 bases are TGTGCCAGCAGCCCCGGACAGGACTATGGCTACACCTTC.

CDR3 nucleotide sequence: TGCGCCAGCAGCCAAGGTCCCCCGACAGGGGCTCTGTATGAGCAGTACTTC. Protein sequence: CASSQGPPTGALYEQYF. The genes are TRBV4-1 and TRBJ2-7; TRBD1 aligns across 8 bases. Per germline, CDR1 MGHRA and CDR2 YSYEKL. The CDR3 has 17 amino acids. V lost 1 base to trimming and J lost 7 bases; unmatched junction nucleotides: 15.

Regarding this clone: The same CDR3 arises from other DNA sequences in this sample as well. V usage is TRBV5-1 and J usage is TRBJ2-1, with 8 bases identical to TRBD2. The V gene's germline CDR1 is SGHRS and CDR2 YFSETQ. CDR3 length: 15 amino acids. V gave up 5 bases and J gave up 0 bases; unmatched junction bases: 4. The CDR3: CASRRSGSSYNEQFF. In DNA, the CDR3 is TGCGCCAGCAGACGAAGCGGGAGCTCCTACAATGAGCAGTTCTTC.

The genes are TRBV5-1 and TRBJ2-5; 8 bases map to TRBD1. CDR3 size: 16 residues. Per germline, CDR1 SGHRS and CDR2 YFSETQ. V gave up 2 bases and J gave up 2 bases; unmatched junction bases: 8. In nucleotides, the CDR3 is TGCGCCAGCAGCTTTACCGGGACAGGTTCTCAAGAGACCCAGTACTTC. Translation gives CASSFTGTGSQETQYF.

The rearrangement joins TRBV2 to TRBJ1-5, with 10 bases aligning to TRBD1. The V gene end was trimmed by 6 bases and the J gene end by 6 bases; junction bases not matched to a gene: 11. The CDR3 spans 16 residues. Germline lookup yields CDR1 SNHLY and CDR2 FYNNEI. The CDR3 nucleotides are TGTGCCAGCAGCACCGGGGGACAGGGGTTCCGTCAGCCCCAGCATTTT. The encoded protein is CASSTGGQGFRQPQHF.

The chain links TRBV30 to TRBJ1-1; a weak D match, TRBD1 (5 bases). The CDR3 sequence is 12 residues long. Trimming shortened V by 8 bases and J by 5 bases, and 15 bases separated the two germline ends. Germline loops: CDR1 GTSNPN, CDR2 SVGIG (reference sequence). The CDR3 DNA is TGTGCCGGATCGAGGGGAGCGACTGAAGCTTTCTTT. Amino acid sequence: CAGSRGATEAFF.

V usage is TRBV6-4 and J usage is TRBJ1-2; D is ambiguous. Trimming took 6 bases from V and 7 from J, leaving 21 bases between them. CDR3 length equals 15 residues. Germline assignment: CDR1 MRHNA and CDR2 SNTAGT. The CDR3 bases are TGTGCCAGCAGCCCCGAGGTAGGCCGTCGTGCTGGCTACACCTTC. It yields the protein CASSPEVGRRAGYTF.

This clone was detected only once. The chain employs TRBV11-2 and TRBJ1-2, with 8 bases fitting TRBD1. CDR3 length equals 15 residues. Germline CDR1 reads SGHAT; CDR2 reads FQNNGV. V trimming: 5 bases; J trimming: 4 bases; junction bases outside the gene matches: 9. In DNA, the CDR3 is TGTGCCAGCAGCGGTTCCGGGACAGGAATCTATGGCTACACCTTC. This translates into CASSGSGTGIYGYTF.

The V and J genes are TRBV7-2 and TRBJ2-5; 7 bases are a match to TRBD2. CDR1 is SGHTA, CDR2 FQGNSA, per germline. There are 15 residues in the CDR3. V shed 5 bases, J shed 3 bases, and the junction held 9 bases outside the gene matches. CDR3 in amino acids: CASSRDPSGKETQYF. Here the CDR3 DNA reads TGTGCCAGCAGCCGAGACCCTAGCGGCAAAGAGACCCAGTACTTC.

This chain joins TRBV6-5 and TRBJ1-2; D is perhaps TRBD1 (6 bases). The CDR3 loop spans 15 amino acids. V gave up 6 bases and J gave up 3 bases, with 17 bases separating them. Germline values: CDR1 MNHEY, CDR2 SVGAGI. CDR3 sequence reads: CASRVNWGRHYGYTF. CDR3 coding DNA: TGTGCCAGCAGAGTCAATTGGGGGCGGCACTATGGCTACACCTTC.

This chain links TRBV5-4 with TRBJ1-1, with D possibly being TRBD1 (6 bases). CDR1 is SGHNT, CDR2 YYREEE, per germline (reference sequence). V was trimmed by 4 bases and J by 0 bases, leaving 10 bases between them. CDR3 length: 14 amino acids. The CDR3 sequence is CASSQGQVNTEAFF. The CDR3 bases are TGTGCCAGCAGCCAGGGGCAGGTGAACACTGAAGCTTTCTTT.

The rearrangement links TRBV28 to TRBJ1-3; a possible D gene is TRBD1 (6 bases). Germline CDR1 MDHEN, CDR2 SYDVKM. The CDR3 spans 15 residues. V gave up 3 bases and J gave up 2 bases, with 11 bases separating them. The CDR3 coding sequence is TGTGCCAGCAGTTTTGATAACAGGGCTGGAAACACCATATATTTT. This encodes CASSFDNRAGNTIYF.

V is TRBV14 and J is TRBJ2-3; maybe TRBD2 (5 bases). This CDR3 spans 15 amino acids. From germline, CDR1 is SGHDN and CDR2 FVKESK. Trimming cost V 1 base and J 2 bases, with 10 bases left between them. The CDR3 spells CASSQVTGLTDTQYF. The CDR3 nucleotides are TGTGCCAGCAGCCAAGTAACTGGACTCACAGATACGCAGTATTTT.

V usage is TRBV19 and J usage is TRBJ2-2; 7 nucleotides agree with TRBD1. The V segment lost 3 bases and the J segment 2 bases; nucleotides outside the gene matches: 3. The CDR3 runs 15 residues. CDR1 is LNHDA, CDR2 SQIVND, per germline (reference sequence). CDR3 sequence reads: CASSIWDRNTGELFF. The CDR3 DNA is TGTGCCAGTAGTATCTGGGACAGAAACACCGGGGAGCTGTTTTTT.

In its sample, this clone was seen once. The V call is TRBV6-5, the J call TRBJ2-7; D ambiguous. This CDR3 comprises 14 residues. The germline V and J ends were trimmed by 7 bases and 0 bases, with 13 bases remaining between them. Germline V CDR1 and CDR2: MNHEY, SVGAGI. Here the CDR3 DNA reads TGTGCCAGCAAGCGAGAACCGAGCTCCTACGAGCAGTACTTC. Translation gives CASKREPSSYEQYF.

This chain connects TRBV14 to TRBJ2-7, with 8 nucleotides matching TRBD1. Germline lookup yields CDR1 SGHDN and CDR2 FVKESK. The CDR3 runs to 14 residues. J gave up 6 bases and V 3 bases, and 7 bases lay outside the gene matches. The chain's CDR3 is CASSHTGQGFEQYF. In DNA, the CDR3 is TGTGCCAGCAGCCATACCGGACAGGGCTTCGAGCAGTACTTC.

The chain carries TRBV7-8 and TRBJ1-4; 10 nucleotides match TRBD1. The CDR3 totals 15 residues. With 5 bases clipped from V and 11 bases from J, the junction kept 11 bases outside the gene matches. The germline V gene has CDR1 SGHVS and CDR2 FQNEAQ. For the CDR3, the DNA is TGTGCCAGCAGCAGATACCGGGACAGGGGAGAGAAACTGTTTTTT. Translating it yields CASSRYRDRGEKLFF.

This clone was observed a single time. This chain joins TRBV4-3 and TRBJ2-1; 10 nucleotides align to TRBD2. Germline V gene sequence: CDR1 LGHNA, CDR2 YSLEER. Trimming removed 4 bases from V and 1 base from J; junction bases left unmatched: 4. The CDR3 has 16 residues. The CDR3 nucleotides are TGCGCCAGCAGCCGCTTACTAGCGGGGTCCTACAATGAGCAGTTCTTC. Translated: CASSRLLAGSYNEQFF.

This chain connects TRBV19 to TRBJ2-6, with 12 positions matching TRBD2. Germline trimming cut 4 bases from V and 6 bases from J; bases unmatched to any gene: 10. CDR1 and CDR2 (germline): LNHDA, SQIVND (reference sequence). The CDR3 length is 18 residues. The CDR3 sequence is CASSTLGLAGGEANVLTF. In DNA form, the CDR3 reads TGTGCCAGTAGTACCCTGGGACTAGCGGGTGGGGAGGCCAACGTCCTGACTTTC.

The rearrangement uses TRBV5-4 and TRBJ1-1; maybe TRBD1 (5 bases). V shed 4 bases and J shed 7 bases, with 14 bases lying between them. Germline V CDR1 and CDR2: SGHNT, YYREEE (reference sequence). The CDR3 totals 13 residues. CDR3 region: CASSQRDVIEAFF. The CDR3 DNA follows: TGTGCCAGCAGCCAAAGGGACGTGATTGAAGCTTTCTTT. Looking up the rest from reference TRBV5-4 and TRBJ1-1 gives the full variable domain: ETGVTQSPTHLIKTRGQQVTLRCSSQSGHNTVSWYQQALGQGPQFIFQYYREEENGRGNFPPRFSGLQFPNYSSELNVNALELDDSALYLCASSQRDVIEAFFGQGTRLTVV.

This chain joins TRBV5-1 and TRBJ1-2; D is unresolved. CDR1 is SGHRS and CDR2 is YFSETQ in the germline V gene. With 1 base removed from V and 5 bases from J, the gap between germline ends came to 6 bases. The CDR3 is 12 amino acids. CDR3 protein: CASSLPGYGYTF. The CDR3, as DNA: TGCGCCAGCAGCTTGCCGGGTTATGGCTACACCTTC.

This clone was found once. Other DNA sequences in the sample encode the same CDR3. This chain connects TRBV9 to TRBJ2-5, with 8 bases aligning to TRBD2. In germline, CDR1 is SGDLS, CDR2 YYNGEE. Trimming took 3 bases from V and 4 from J; bases not matched to a gene: 2. CDR3 length: 13 residues. DNA for the CDR3: TGTGCCAGCAGCGCCAGCGGGGGAGAGACCCAGTACTTC. Its protein is CASSASGGETQYF.

The V and J genes are TRBV11-1 and TRBJ2-7; 7 nucleotides agree with TRBD1. The trim removed 4 bases at V and 0 bases at J, leaving 3 bases unmatched. Germline V gene lookup returns CDR1 SGHAT and CDR2 FQDESV (reference sequence). The CDR3 loop spans 14 amino acids. DNA for the CDR3: TGTGCCAGCAGCTCGGACAGGAACTCCTACGAGCAGTACTTC. Translation: CASSSDRNSYEQYF.

The chain couples TRBV15 to TRBJ1-5; no clear D gene. The length of the CDR3 is 12 residues. V shed 0 bases and J shed 7 bases, with 4 bases lying between them. CDR1 is LNHNV, CDR2 YYDKDF, per germline (reference sequence). CDR3 in DNA: TGTGCCACCAGCAGAGATGAACAGCCCCAGCATTTT. Translated, it gives CATSRDEQPQHF.

This clone occurred once. The rearrangement joins TRBV2 to TRBJ2-3; TRBD1 matches 11 bases. Germline V gene lookup returns CDR1 SNHLY and CDR2 FYNNEI. The CDR3 runs 13 residues. V gave up 6 bases and J gave up 4 bases; unmatched junction bases: 0. CDR3 residues: CASRDRGPDTQYF. The CDR3 DNA follows: TGTGCCAGCAGGGACAGGGGGCCAGATACGCAGTATTTT.

This clone was counted a single time. This sample also contains other DNA sequences that code for the same CDR3. This rearrangement joins TRBV20-1 to TRBJ1-1; D unclear. CDR1 DFQATT and CDR2 SNEGSKA come from the germline V gene (reference sequence). The CDR3 consists of 11 residues. V lost 6 bases to trimming and J lost 3 bases, with 8 bases between them. The CDR3 bases are TGCAGTGCCCTGACCGACACTGAAGCTTTCTTT. This sequence encodes CSALTDTEAFF.